This record covers a single T cell receptor (beta chain). This table comes from immunoSEQ multiplex PCR, and its TCRdb copy is limited to in-frame clones, with some not included. The repertoire consists of roughly 60,000 clones, with more than 80% occurring once and the leading ten covering about 15%. These data belong to a study of blood T cell repertoires in COVID-19. CDR1 and CDR2 (germline): SGHRS, YFSETQ. CDR3 length: 15 amino acids. Between the trimmed V and J ends, which lost 4 bases and 4 bases, there was a span of 17 bases. The sequence was collected from a man aged 80 or over with acute or convalescent COVID-19. The V and J genes are TRBV5-1 and TRBJ1-2; maybe TRBD1 (6 bases). Material: peripheral blood. The CDR3 region has the DNA TGCGCCAGCAGCCAAGGGAACAGGGTGGGCTATGGCTACACCTTC. Its translation is CASSQGNRVGYGYTF.